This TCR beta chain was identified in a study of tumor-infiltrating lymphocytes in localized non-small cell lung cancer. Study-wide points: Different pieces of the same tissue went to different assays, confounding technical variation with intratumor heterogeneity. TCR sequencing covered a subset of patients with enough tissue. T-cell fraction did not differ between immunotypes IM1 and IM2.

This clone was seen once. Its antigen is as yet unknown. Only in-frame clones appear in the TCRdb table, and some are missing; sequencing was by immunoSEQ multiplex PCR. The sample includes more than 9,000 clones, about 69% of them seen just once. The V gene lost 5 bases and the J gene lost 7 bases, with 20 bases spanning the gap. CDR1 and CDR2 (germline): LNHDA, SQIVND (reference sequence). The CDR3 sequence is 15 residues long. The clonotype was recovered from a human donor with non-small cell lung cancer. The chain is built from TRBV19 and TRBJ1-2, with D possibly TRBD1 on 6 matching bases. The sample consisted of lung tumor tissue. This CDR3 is CASSATQGLGGGYTF. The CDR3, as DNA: TGTGCCAGTAGTGCTACACAGGGCCTCGGTGGTGGCTACACCTTC.